A selection of T cell receptor beta chains follows, all from one sample in a study of blood T cells in healthy people across ages. TCRdb reanalysed the 5' RACE reads using MiXCR and keeps one entry per CDR3 protein. Of some 1.8 million distinct CDR3 sequences in the sample, about two fifths were seen once. The sequenced material came from blood. The receptors here all came from a human donor in good health. Each CDR3 is given with its conserved first and last residue. A D gene is named only where the DNA matches it firmly. Size is omitted from some rows. Given values are once, few, many or a class for expanded clones.

j_call | v_call | clone_size | cdr3_length | d_call | cdr3_nt | cdr3_aa
TRBJ2-5 | TRBV20-1 | . | 11 | . | TGCAGTGTTCTGAAGGCGGAGACCCAGTACTTC | CSVLKAETQYF
TRBJ2-7 | TRBV6-5 | . | 14 | . | TGTGCCAGCAGTTCACTCGGGCAGGGCTACGAGCAGTACTTC | CASSSLGQGYEQYF
TRBJ2-5 | TRBV20-1 | . | 16 | TRBD2 | TGCAGTGCTAGAGGGATGGGAAGCCTACCCGCGGGAGAGCAGTACTTC | CSARGMGSLPAGEQYF
TRBJ1-4 | TRBV7-8 | . | 15 | . | TGTGCCAGCAGCTCATATCGGTCTTCTAATGAAAAACTGTTTTTT | CASSSYRSSNEKLFF
TRBJ1-1 | TRBV7-6 | . | 16 | . | TGTGCCAGCAGCCCAAGAGGGGAGGGAAGCCCCCCTGAAGCTTTCTTT | CASSPRGEGSPPEAFF
TRBJ2-7 | TRBV6-2/TRBV6-3 | . | 12 | TRBD2 | TGTGCCAGCACGAGCGGGGCCCACGAGCAGTACTTC | CASTSGAHEQYF
TRBJ2-5 | TRBV20-1 | . | 14 | . | TGCAGTGCCCCCGGGGGTGGTAGCAGAGGGACCCAGTACTTC | CSAPGGGSRGTQYF
TRBJ2-4 | TRBV20-1 | many | 14 | TRBD2 | TGCAGTGCCCCCCTGGCGGGGGGCCCACGGGAGCAGTACTTC | CSAPLAGGPREQYF
TRBJ1-2 | TRBV10-3 | . | 14 | . | TGTGCCATCAGTGAGTACCGGGACGGTACGGGCTACACCTTC | CAISEYRDGTGYTF
TRBJ2-7 | TRBV2 | . | 14 | . | TGTGCCAGCAGTGAAGACAACACCTCCTACGAGCAGTACTTC | CASSEDNTSYEQYF
TRBJ2-7 | TRBV20-1 | . | 11 | TRBD2 | TGCAGTGCCAGGACTAGGATCGAGCAGTACTTC | CSARTRIEQYF